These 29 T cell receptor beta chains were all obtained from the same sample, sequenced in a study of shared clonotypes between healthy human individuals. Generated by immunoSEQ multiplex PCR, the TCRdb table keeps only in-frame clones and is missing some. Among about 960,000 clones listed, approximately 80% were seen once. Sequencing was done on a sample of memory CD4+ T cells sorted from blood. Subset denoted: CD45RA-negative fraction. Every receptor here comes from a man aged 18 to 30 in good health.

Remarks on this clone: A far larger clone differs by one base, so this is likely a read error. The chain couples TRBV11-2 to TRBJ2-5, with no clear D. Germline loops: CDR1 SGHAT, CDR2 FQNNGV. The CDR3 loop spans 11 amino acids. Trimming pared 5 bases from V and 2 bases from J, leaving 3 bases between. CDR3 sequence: CASSVQETQYF. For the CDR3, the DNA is TGTGCCAGCAGCGTACAAGAGACCCAGTACTTC.

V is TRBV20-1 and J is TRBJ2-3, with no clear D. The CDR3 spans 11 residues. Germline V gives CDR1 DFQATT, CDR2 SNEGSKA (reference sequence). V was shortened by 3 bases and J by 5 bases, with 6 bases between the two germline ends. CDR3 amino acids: CSARYLDTQYF. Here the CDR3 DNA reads TGCAGTGCTAGGTATTTAGATACGCAGTATTTT.

CDR3: CASSLEGQGAQETQYF. The CDR3 bases are TGCGCCAGCAGCTTGGAGGGACAGGGGGCGCAAGAGACCCAGTACTTC. The rearrangement uses TRBV5-1 and TRBJ2-5, with TRBD1 matching over 12 bases. With 0 bases clipped from V and 2 bases from J, the junction kept 2 bases outside the gene matches. The germline gives CDR1 SGHRS, CDR2 YFSETQ. The CDR3 contains 16 residues. The whole variable domain, remainder taken from reference TRBV5-1 and TRBJ2-5, is KAGVTQTPRYLIKTRGQQVTLSCSPISGHRSVSWYQQTPGQGLQFLFEYFSETQRNKGNFPGRFSGRQFSNSRSEMNVSTLELGDSALYLCASSLEGQGAQETQYFGPGTRLLVL.

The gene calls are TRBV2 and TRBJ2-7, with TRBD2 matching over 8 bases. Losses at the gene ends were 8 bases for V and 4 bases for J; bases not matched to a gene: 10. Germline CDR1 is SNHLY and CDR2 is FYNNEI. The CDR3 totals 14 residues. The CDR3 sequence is CASGTGTSHYEQYF. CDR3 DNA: TGTGCCAGCGGAACCGGGACTAGTCATTACGAGCAGTACTTC.

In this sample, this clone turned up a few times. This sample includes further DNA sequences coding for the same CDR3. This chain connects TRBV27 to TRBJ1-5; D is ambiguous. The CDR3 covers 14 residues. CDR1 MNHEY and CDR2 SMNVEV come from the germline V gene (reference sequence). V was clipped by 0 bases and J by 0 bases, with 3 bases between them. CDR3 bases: TGTGCCAGCAGTTTATCGCGTAGCAATCAGCCCCAGCATTTT. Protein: CASSLSRSNQPQHF.

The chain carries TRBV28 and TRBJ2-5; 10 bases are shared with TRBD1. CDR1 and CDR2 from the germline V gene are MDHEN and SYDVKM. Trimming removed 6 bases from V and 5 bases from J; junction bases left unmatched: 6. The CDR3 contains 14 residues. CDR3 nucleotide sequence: TGTGCCAGCAGGGCCCCGGACAGGGGGGAGACCCAGTACTTC. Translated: CASRAPDRGETQYF. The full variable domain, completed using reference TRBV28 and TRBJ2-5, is DVKVTQSSRYLVKRTGEKVFLECVQDMDHENMFWYRQDPGLGLRLIYFSYDVKMKEKGDIPEGYSVSREKKERFSLILESASTNQTSMYLCASRAPDRGETQYFGPGTRLLVL.

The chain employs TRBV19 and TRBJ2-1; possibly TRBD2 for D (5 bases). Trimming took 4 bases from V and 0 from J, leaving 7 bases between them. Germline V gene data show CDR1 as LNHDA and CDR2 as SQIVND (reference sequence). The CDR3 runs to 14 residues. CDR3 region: CASSRGSSYNEQFF. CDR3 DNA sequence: TGTGCCAGTAGTAGAGGGAGCTCCTACAATGAGCAGTTCTTC.

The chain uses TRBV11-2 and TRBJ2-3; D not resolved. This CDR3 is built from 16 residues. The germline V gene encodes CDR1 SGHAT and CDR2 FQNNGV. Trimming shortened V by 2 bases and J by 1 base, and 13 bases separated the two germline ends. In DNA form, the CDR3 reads TGTGCCAGCAGCTTAAGATTAGCTCGGGGCACAGATACGCAGTATTTT. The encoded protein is CASSLRLARGTDTQYF.

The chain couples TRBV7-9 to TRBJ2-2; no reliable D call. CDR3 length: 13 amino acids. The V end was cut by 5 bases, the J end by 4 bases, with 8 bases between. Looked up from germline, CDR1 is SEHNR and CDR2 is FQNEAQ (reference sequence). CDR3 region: CASSQASTGELFF. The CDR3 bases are TGTGCCAGCAGCCAGGCTAGCACCGGGGAGCTGTTTTTT.

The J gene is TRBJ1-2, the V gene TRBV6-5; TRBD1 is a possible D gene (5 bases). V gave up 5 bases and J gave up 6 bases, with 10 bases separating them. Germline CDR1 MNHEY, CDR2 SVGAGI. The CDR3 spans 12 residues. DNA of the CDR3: TGTGCCAGCAGTGCGTCGGGGGATGGCTACACCTTC. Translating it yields CASSASGDGYTF.

DNA for the CDR3: TGTGCCAGCAGGGGAGGACTAGGGCAAGAGACCCAGTACTTC. Translated: CASRGGLGQETQYF. The chain carries TRBV2 and TRBJ2-5, with TRBD2 identical over 7 bases. V trimming: 6 bases; J trimming: 2 bases; junction bases outside the gene matches: 6. Germline CDR1 reads SNHLY; CDR2 reads FYNNEI. The CDR3 consists of 14 residues.

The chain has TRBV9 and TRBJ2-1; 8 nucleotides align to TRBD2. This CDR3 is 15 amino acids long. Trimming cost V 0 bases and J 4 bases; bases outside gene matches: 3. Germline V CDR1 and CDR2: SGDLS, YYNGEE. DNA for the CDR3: TGTGCCAGCAGCGTAGGGGTAGCGGGGTACAATGAGCAGTTCTTC. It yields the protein CASSVGVAGYNEQFF.

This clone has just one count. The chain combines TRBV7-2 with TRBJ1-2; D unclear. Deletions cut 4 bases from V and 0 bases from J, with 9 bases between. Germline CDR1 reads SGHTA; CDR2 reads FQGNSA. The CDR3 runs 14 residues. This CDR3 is CASSSAEANYGYTF. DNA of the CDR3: TGTGCCAGCAGCTCCGCCGAAGCTAACTATGGCTACACCTTC. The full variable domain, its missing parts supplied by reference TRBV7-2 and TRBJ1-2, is GAGVSQSPSNKVTEKGKDVELRCDPISGHTALYWYRQSLGQGLEFLIYFQGNSAPDKSGLPSDRFSAERTGGSVSTLTIQRTQQEDSAVYLCASSSAEANYGYTFGSGTRLTVV.

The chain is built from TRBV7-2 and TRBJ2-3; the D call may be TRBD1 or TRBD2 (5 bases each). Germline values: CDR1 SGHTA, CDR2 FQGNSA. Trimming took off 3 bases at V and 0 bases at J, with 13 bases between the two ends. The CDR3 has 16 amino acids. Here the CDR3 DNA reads TGTGCCAGCAGCTTGTACGGGGCGGCTAGCACAGATACGCAGTATTTT. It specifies CASSLYGAASTDTQYF.

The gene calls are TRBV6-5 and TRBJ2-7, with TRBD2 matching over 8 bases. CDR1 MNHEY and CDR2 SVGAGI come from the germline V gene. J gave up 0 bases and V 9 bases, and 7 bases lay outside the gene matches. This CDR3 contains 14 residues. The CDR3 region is CASKSGGSSYEQYF. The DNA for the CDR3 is TGTGCCAGTAAAAGCGGGGGAAGCTCCTACGAGCAGTACTTC.

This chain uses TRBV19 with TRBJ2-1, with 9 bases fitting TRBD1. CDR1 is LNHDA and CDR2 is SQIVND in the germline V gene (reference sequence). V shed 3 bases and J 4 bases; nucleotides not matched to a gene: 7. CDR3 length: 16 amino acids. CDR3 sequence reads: CASSMSDRGPYNEQFF. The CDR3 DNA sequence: TGTGCCAGTAGTATGTCGGACAGGGGACCTTACAATGAGCAGTTCTTC. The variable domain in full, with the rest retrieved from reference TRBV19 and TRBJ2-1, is DGGITQSPKYLFRKEGQNVTLSCEQNLNHDAMYWYRQDPGQGLRLIYYSQIVNDFQKGDIAEGYSVSREKKESFPLTVTSAQKNPTAFYLCASSMSDRGPYNEQFFGPGTRLTVL.

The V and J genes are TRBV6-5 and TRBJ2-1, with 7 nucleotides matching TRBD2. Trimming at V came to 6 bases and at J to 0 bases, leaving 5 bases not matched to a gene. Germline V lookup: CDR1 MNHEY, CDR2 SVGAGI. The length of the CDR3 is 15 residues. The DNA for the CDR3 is TGTGCCAGCAGCTTAAGCGGGATCTCCTACAATGAGCAGTTCTTC. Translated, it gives CASSLSGISYNEQFF.

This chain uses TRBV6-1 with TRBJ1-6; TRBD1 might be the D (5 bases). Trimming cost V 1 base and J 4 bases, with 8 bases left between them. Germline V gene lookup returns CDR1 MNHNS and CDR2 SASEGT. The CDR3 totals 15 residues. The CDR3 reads CASSEGDGYNSPLHF. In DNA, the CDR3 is TGTGCCAGCAGTGAAGGGGACGGGTATAATTCACCCCTCCACTTT.

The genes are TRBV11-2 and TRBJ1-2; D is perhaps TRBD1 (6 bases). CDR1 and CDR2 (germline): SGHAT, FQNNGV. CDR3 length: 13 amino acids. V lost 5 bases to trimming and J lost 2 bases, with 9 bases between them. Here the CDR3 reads CASSTTGNYGYTF. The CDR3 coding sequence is TGTGCCAGCAGCACCACAGGGAACTATGGCTACACCTTC.

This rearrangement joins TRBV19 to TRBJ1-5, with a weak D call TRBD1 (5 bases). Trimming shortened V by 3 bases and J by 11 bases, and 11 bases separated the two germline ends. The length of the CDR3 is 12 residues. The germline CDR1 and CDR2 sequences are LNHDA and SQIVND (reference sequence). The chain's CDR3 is CASSIQGTSQHF. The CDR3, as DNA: TGTGCCAGTAGTATCCAGGGTACGTCCCAGCATTTT.

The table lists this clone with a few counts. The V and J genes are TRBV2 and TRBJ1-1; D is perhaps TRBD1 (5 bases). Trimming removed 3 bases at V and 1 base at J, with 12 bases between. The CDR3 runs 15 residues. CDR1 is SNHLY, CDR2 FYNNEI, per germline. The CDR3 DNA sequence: TGTGCCAGCAGTGATGGGGGAGGGAGGAACACTGAAGCTTTCTTT. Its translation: CASSDGGGRNTEAFF.

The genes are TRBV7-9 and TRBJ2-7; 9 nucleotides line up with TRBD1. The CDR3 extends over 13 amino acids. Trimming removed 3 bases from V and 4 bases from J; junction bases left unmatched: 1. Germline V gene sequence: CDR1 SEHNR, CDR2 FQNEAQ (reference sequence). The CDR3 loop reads CASSFGTGYEQYF. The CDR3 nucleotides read TGTGCCAGCAGCTTCGGGACAGGGTACGAGCAGTACTTC.

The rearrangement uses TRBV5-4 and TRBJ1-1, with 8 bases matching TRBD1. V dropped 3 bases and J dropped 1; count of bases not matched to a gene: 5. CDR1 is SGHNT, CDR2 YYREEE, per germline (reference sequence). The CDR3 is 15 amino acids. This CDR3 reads CASSSPGQGNTEAFF. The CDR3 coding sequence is TGTGCCAGCAGCTCGCCCGGACAGGGGAACACTGAAGCTTTCTTT.

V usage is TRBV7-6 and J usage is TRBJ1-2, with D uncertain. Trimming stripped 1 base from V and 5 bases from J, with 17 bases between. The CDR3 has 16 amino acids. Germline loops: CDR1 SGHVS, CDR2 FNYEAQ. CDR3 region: CASSLGAAGMGYGYTF. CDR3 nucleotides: TGTGCCAGCAGCTTAGGGGCGGCAGGCATGGGGTATGGCTACACCTTC.

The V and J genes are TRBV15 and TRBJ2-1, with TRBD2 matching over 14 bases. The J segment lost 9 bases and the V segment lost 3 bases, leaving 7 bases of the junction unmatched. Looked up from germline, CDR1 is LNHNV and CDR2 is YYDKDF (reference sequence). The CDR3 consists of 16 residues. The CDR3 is CATSSWGLAGVVEQFF. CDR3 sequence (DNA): TGTGCCACCAGCAGCTGGGGACTAGCGGGAGTGGTTGAGCAGTTCTTC.

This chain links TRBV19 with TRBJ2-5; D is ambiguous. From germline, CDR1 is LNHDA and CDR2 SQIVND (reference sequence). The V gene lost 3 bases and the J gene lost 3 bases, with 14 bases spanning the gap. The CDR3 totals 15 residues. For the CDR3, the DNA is TGTGCCAGTAGTATTGCCGCGCGCCGAGAAGAGACCCAGTACTTC. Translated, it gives CASSIAARREETQYF.

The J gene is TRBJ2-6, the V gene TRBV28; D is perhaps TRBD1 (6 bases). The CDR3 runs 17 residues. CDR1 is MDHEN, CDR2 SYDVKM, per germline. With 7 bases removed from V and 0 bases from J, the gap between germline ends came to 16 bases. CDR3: CASNQRGLGSGANVLTF. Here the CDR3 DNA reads TGTGCCAGCAATCAAAGGGGGTTGGGCTCTGGGGCCAACGTCCTGACTTTC.

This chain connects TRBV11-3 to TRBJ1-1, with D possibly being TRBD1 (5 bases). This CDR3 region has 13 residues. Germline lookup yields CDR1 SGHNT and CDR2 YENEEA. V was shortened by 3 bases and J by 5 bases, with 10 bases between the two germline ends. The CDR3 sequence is CASSLYRLTEAFF. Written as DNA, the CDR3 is TGTGCCAGCAGCTTGTACAGGTTAACTGAAGCTTTCTTT.

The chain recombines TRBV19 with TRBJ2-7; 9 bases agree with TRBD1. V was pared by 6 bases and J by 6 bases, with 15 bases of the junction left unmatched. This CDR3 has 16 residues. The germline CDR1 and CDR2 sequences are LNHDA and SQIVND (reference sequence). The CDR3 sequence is CASSKFTGGRFAEQYF. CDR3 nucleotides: TGTGCCAGTAGCAAATTCACAGGGGGCAGATTCGCCGAGCAGTACTTC. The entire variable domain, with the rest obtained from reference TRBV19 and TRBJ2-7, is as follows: DGGITQSPKYLFRKEGQNVTLSCEQNLNHDAMYWYRQDPGQGLRLIYYSQIVNDFQKGDIAEGYSVSREKKESFPLTVTSAQKNPTAFYLCASSKFTGGRFAEQYFGPGTRLTVT.